The clone carrying this TCR beta chain showed up many times. Its target is not known. The V and J ends lost 6 bases and 6 bases, in that order; junction bases with no gene match: 6. Germline V gene sequence: CDR1 SNHLY, CDR2 FYNNEI. The CDR3 spans 13 residues. Using immunoSEQ multiplex PCR, the repertoire was profiled, and TCRdb retains in-frame clones only, with some absent. Reported are 30,000 to 40,000 clones, none seen only once; the ten largest carry 2.5%. These data are taken from a study of T cells after posttransplantation cyclophosphamide. General study results and limits: Donor-recipient repertoire similarity was low at 1-2 months, rising over year one.

The sample was PBMCs. The TCR comes from a man aged 50-59 years in good health, CMV-negative, and a related stem cell transplant donor. J is TRBJ2-7 and V is TRBV2, with TRBD1 matching over 9 bases. DNA of the CDR3: TGTGCCAGCAGGGGACAGGGTGGAGGCGAGCAGTACTTC. This codes for CASRGQGGGEQYF.